This T cell receptor beta chain was captured in a study of blood T cell repertoires in COVID-19. Assignment of participants to cohorts was predicated upon participant-reported clinical history. TCRdb keeps only in-frame clones here, not all; method: immunoSEQ multiplex PCR. The sample contains approximately 170,000 clones, over 75% of which appear only once. The J segment lost 3 bases and the V segment lost 5 bases, leaving 8 bases of the junction unmatched. The CDR3 covers 16 residues. Germline V gene lookup returns CDR1 SGHAT and CDR2 FQNNGV. The sequenced material came from PBMCs or T cells enriched from blood (not recorded which). This receptor was taken from a woman under 30 who had recovered from COVID-19. The V and J genes are TRBV11-2 and TRBJ2-5; 11 nucleotides match TRBD1. Written as DNA, the CDR3 is TGTGCCAGCAGCCTGACCGGGACAGGGGGGGAAGAGACCCAGTACTTC. Encoded protein: CASSLTGTGGEETQYF.